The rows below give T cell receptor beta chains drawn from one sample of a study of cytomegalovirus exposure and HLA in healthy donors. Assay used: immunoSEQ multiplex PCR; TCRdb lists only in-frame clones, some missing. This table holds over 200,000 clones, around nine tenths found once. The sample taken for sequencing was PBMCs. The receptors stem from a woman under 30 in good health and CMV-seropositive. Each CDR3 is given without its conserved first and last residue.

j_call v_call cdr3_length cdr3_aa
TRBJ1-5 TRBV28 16 ASTITLKRDRGNQPQH
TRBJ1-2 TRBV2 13 ARSSMTQAKEGYT
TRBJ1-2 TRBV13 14 ASSHHFGTGDYGYT
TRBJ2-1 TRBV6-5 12 ASSYSKSFNEQF
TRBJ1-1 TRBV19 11 ASSPRGGTEAF
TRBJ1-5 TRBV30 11 AWTTGLSQPQH
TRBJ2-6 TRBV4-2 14 ASSQETGSGANVLT
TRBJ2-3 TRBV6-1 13 ASNSGQGPTDTQY
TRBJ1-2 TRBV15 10 ATSRESSGYT
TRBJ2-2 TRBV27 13 ASRGLAGFTGELF